A single sample is the source of the 21 T cell receptor beta chains below, sequenced in a study of blood T cells in healthy people across ages. PCR was performed a second time for roughly 6 to 12 cycles using a sample-barcoded 5' primer and a J-beta primer mix. TCRdb independently ran MiXCR on the 5' RACE reads; one entry per CDR3 protein. The sample includes fewer than 1.5 million distinct CDR3 sequences, approximately 40% of them seen just once. Sequencing was done on a sample of blood. The receptors here all came from a young woman in good health.

This clonotype was counted a few times. The chain uses TRBV11-2 and TRBJ2-1, with D possibly called TRBD1 or TRBD2 (5 bases each). V was shortened by 3 bases and J by 5 bases, with 8 bases between the two germline ends. In germline, CDR1 is SGHAT, CDR2 FQNNGV. This CDR3 spans 13 amino acids. The CDR3 coding sequence is TGTGCCAGCAGCTTTGGGACGGACAATGAGCAGTTCTTC. This encodes CASSFGTDNEQFF.

The J gene is TRBJ2-5, the V gene TRBV3-1, with 7 bases that match TRBD2. The CDR3 covers 22 residues. In germline, CDR1 is LGHDT, CDR2 YNNKEL (reference sequence). Unmatched junction bases numbered 29, after V lost 4 bases and J lost 3 bases. CDR3 residues: CASSRGDRLHLTGGLKEETQYF. CDR3 nucleotide sequence: TGTGCCAGCAGCCGGGGGGATAGACTACACCTCACGGGGGGTCTGAAAGAAGAGACCCAGTACTTC.

The sample holds a few counts of this clonotype. This rearrangement joins TRBV20-1 to TRBJ2-1; TRBD1 matches at 9 bases. Germline trimming cut 3 bases from V and 5 bases from J; bases unmatched to any gene: 8. This CDR3 region has 15 residues. Per germline, CDR1 DFQATT and CDR2 SNEGSKA (reference sequence). CDR3 protein: CSAREGTGSNNEQFF. The CDR3 region has the DNA TGCAGTGCTAGGGAAGGGACAGGGTCTAACAATGAGCAGTTCTTC.

The chain is built from TRBV20-1 and TRBJ2-3; the match to TRBD2 covers 8 bases. Germline CDR1 reads DFQATT; CDR2 reads SNEGSKA (reference sequence). The CDR3 has 15 residues. V lost 1 base to trimming and J lost 3 bases; unmatched junction nucleotides: 6. The CDR3 spells CSARGAASGTDTQYF. Here the CDR3 DNA reads TGCAGTGCTAGAGGGGCGGCTAGCGGGACAGATACGCAGTATTTT.

This chain connects TRBV7-2 to TRBJ1-2; unclear D gene. Trimming took 7 bases from V and 2 from J, leaving 11 bases between them. CDR1 and CDR2 from the germline V gene are SGHTA and FQGNSA. The CDR3 runs to 13 residues. CDR3 DNA: TGTGCCAGCAACCGAAAAAACAACTATGGCTACACCTTC. It codes for CASNRKNNYGYTF.

This clonotype was seen a few times. The V and J genes are TRBV29-1 and TRBJ2-5; 10 bases line up with TRBD2. CDR1 and CDR2 from the germline V gene are SQVTM and ANQGSEA. The junction had 0 bases not matched to a gene; V was cut back by 5 bases and J by 3 bases. The CDR3 loop spans 12 amino acids. The CDR3 here is CSVSGGEETQYF. Here the CDR3 DNA reads TGCAGCGTTAGCGGGGGGGAAGAGACCCAGTACTTC. Variable domain in full (rest from reference TRBV29-1 and TRBJ2-5): SAVISQKPSRDICQRGTSLTIQCQVDSQVTMMFWYRQQPGQSLTLIATANQGSEATYESGFVIDKFPISRPNLTFSTLTVSNMSPEDSSIYLCSVSGGEETQYFGPGTRLLVL.

Points on this clonotype: At one of its ends the junction is not consistent with the germline gene, which may arise from a read error. CDR3 protein: CVSSLGPQNQPQHF. DNA for the CDR3: TGTGTCAGCAGTTTAGGCCCACAAAATCAGCCCCAGCATTTT. The rearrangement joins TRBV28 to TRBJ1-5; D gene unclear. The CDR3 spans 14 residues. Germline loops: CDR1 MDHEN, CDR2 SYDVKM.

V gene TRBV10-1 combines with J gene TRBJ2-5, with TRBD1 identical over 7 bases. CDR1 and CDR2 (germline): WNHNN, SYGVQD (reference sequence). CDR3 length: 16 residues. Trimming removed 0 bases from V and 11 bases from J; junction bases left unmatched: 15. CDR3 loop: CASSESTGITNNEQYF. The DNA of the CDR3 is TGCGCCAGCAGTGAGTCGACAGGGATAACGAACAATGAGCAGTACTTC.

The DNA of the CDR3 is TGTGCCTGGAGTCCCCGGTACAATGAGCAGTTCTTC. It encodes CAWSPRYNEQFF. The V call is TRBV30, the J call TRBJ2-1, with D unresolved. CDR3 length: 12 residues. Between the trimmed V and J ends, which lost 2 bases and 4 bases, there was a span of 6 bases. Germline assignment: CDR1 GTSNPN and CDR2 SVGIG (reference sequence).

In DNA, the CDR3 is TGTGCCAGCAGCTTAACGAAACAGAACACTGAAGCTTTCTTT. It specifies CASSLTKQNTEAFF. The chain has TRBV7-3 and TRBJ1-1, with no clear D. Germline V CDR1 and CDR2: SGHTA, FQGTGA. V lost 0 bases and J 1 base, leaving 6 bases between the germline ends. This CDR3 region has 14 residues.

This clonotype was seen more than once but under ten times. The chain is built from TRBV7-2 and TRBJ2-1, with 9 bases aligning to TRBD1. V lost 5 bases and J lost 7; bases outside the gene matches: 6. CDR3 length: 14 residues. CDR1 is SGHTA and CDR2 is FQGNSA in the germline V gene. CDR3 nucleotides: TGTGCCAGCAGCAGGGACAGGGTTACTAATGAGCAGTTCTTC. Its translation is CASSRDRVTNEQFF.

This clonotype has more than one count but fewer than ten. This rearrangement joins TRBV10-3 to TRBJ2-1, with TRBD1 matching 7 bases. The V gene end was trimmed by 8 bases and the J gene end by 3 bases; junction bases not matched to a gene: 13. The CDR3 has 16 residues. Germline-derived CDR1 and CDR2 are ENHRY and SYGVKD. The CDR3 is CAISWSGAGGYNEQFF. DNA for the CDR3: TGTGCCATCTCCTGGTCCGGGGCAGGGGGCTACAATGAGCAGTTCTTC.

The chain employs TRBV5-5 and TRBJ1-5, with TRBD1 matching over 12 bases. Germline lookup yields CDR1 SGHKS and CDR2 YYEKEE (reference sequence). CDR3 length: 15 amino acids. Trimming removed 4 bases from V and 6 bases from J; junction bases left unmatched: 5. The CDR3: CASSLGTGGLQPQHF. The CDR3 bases are TGTGCCAGCAGCCTAGGGACAGGGGGCCTTCAGCCCCAGCATTTT.

This clonotype has just one count. The CDR3 region has the DNA TGTGCCAGCAGCTGGCTAGGGGGCGGGAGCAATGAGCAGTTCTTC. Translation: CASSWLGGGSNEQFF. V is TRBV3-1 and J is TRBJ2-1; D may match TRBD1 or TRBD2 (7 bases each). Germline CDR1 and CDR2: LGHDT and YNNKEL (reference sequence). Trimming took 5 bases from V and 6 from J, leaving 17 bases between them. The CDR3 is 15 residues long.

A few counts support this clonotype. The chain employs TRBV2 and TRBJ1-2; TRBD1 matches at 8 bases. The V gene's germline CDR1 is SNHLY and CDR2 FYNNEI. The CDR3 is 15 amino acids. Trimming cost V 5 bases and J 6 bases; bases outside gene matches: 11. Here the CDR3 DNA reads TGTGCCAGCAGTCCACTGGACAGGGAGGGGAATGGCTACACCTTC. Amino acid sequence: CASSPLDREGNGYTF.

The table lists this clonotype with many counts. The chain couples TRBV27 to TRBJ2-2, with 7 bases fitting TRBD2. CDR3 size: 14 residues. Germline V CDR1 and CDR2: MNHEY, SMNVEV (reference sequence). After removal of 6 bases from V and 7 bases from J, the junction contained 8 bases not matched to a gene. As DNA, the CDR3 is TGTGCCAGCAGGCTAGCGGATGGGGTCGGGGAGCTGTTTTTT. As protein: CASRLADGVGELFF.

The genes are TRBV11-2 and TRBJ2-5; D is ambiguous. The CDR3 totals 12 residues. From germline, CDR1 is SGHAT and CDR2 FQNNGV. V gave up 5 bases and J gave up 9 bases, with 13 bases separating them. This CDR3 is CASSATPVAQYF. In DNA form, the CDR3 reads TGTGCCAGCAGCGCGACCCCTGTGGCCCAGTACTTC.

This chain uses TRBV20-1 with TRBJ2-5; D may be TRBD2 (6 bases). Germline V lookup: CDR1 DFQATT, CDR2 SNEGSKA (reference sequence). V lost 0 bases to trimming and J lost 5 bases, with 13 bases between them. This CDR3 is 14 amino acids long. Here the CDR3 DNA reads TGCAGTGCTAGAGATGGGGGTAGCGGTGAGACCCAGTACTTC. Protein product: CSARDGGSGETQYF.

This clonotype was recorded a few times. V is TRBV20-1 and J is TRBJ2-7; D may be TRBD1 or TRBD2 (6 bases each). Trimming left V 1 base short and J 4 bases short, with 17 bases between. This CDR3 spans 15 amino acids. Germline values: CDR1 DFQATT, CDR2 SNEGSKA (reference sequence). This CDR3 is CSARGGAASPYEQYF. The CDR3 DNA reads as TGCAGTGCTAGAGGGGGGGCAGCCTCCCCTTACGAGCAGTACTTC.

The chain combines TRBV27 with TRBJ1-4; D is possibly TRBD1 (5 bases). This CDR3 comprises 13 residues. In germline, CDR1 is MNHEY, CDR2 SMNVEV (reference sequence). V gave up 4 bases and J gave up 11 bases, with 14 bases separating them. For the CDR3, the DNA is TGTGCCAGCAGTTCGGGGGAGGAGTGGAAACTGTTTTTT. Translating it yields CASSSGEEWKLFF.

This rearrangement joins TRBV4-2 to TRBJ2-7; TRBD2 aligns across 7 bases. The CDR3 runs to 16 residues. V lost 0 bases to trimming and J lost 0 bases; unmatched junction nucleotides: 5. Germline-derived CDR1 and CDR2 are LGHNA and YNFKEQ. The CDR3 reads CASSQDWRGSSYEQYF. The CDR3 DNA reads as TGTGCCAGCAGCCAAGACTGGCGGGGGAGCTCCTACGAGCAGTACTTC.